A selection of T cell receptor beta chains follows, all from one sample in a study of blood T cell repertoires in COVID-19. Sequencing was performed with immunoSEQ multiplex PCR; in TCRdb, only in-frame clones are kept and a portion is missing. Of approximately 150,000 clones in the sample, around 90% were seen once. The sample was peripheral blood. The receptor source for this set is a woman in her forties or fifties with acute or convalescent COVID-19. Both conserved end residues are trimmed from each CDR3. Clone sizes are given selectively: once, few, many, or a class where the clone is expanded.

v_gene	abundance	CDR3aa
TRBV1	.	TSNGQGGNYGYT
TRBV11-2	.	ASSRDRGLDQPQH
TRBV11-2	.	ASSRAYYGYT
TRBV5-1	.	ASRGLGTSTDTQY
TRBV12-3/TRBV12-4	.	ASSFPYTEAF
TRBV19	.	ASSIGKGSGSITAYEQY
TRBV5-1	.	ASSAGLAGGPNTGELF
TRBV4-1	.	ASSQDPESSYEQY
TRBV11-1	.	ASSPGQGRNEKLF
TRBV9	.	ASSVDRADNEQF
TRBV7-3	.	ASSPSHSITDTQY
TRBV2	.	ASSAEGGANYGYT
TRBV6-5	.	ASSSDRAGNTIY
TRBV15	.	ATSRVRENYGYT
TRBV2	.	ASRLGAGGNQPQH
TRBV18	.	ASSPRSTSRLYTDTQY
TRBV9	.	ASSVDGSGNTIY
TRBV19	.	ASSEGDINLNSPLH
TRBV3-1/TRBV3-2	.	ASSQLPAGGADTQY
TRBV10-3	.	AIRRGSNQPQH
TRBV6-6	.	ASSYKDWQETQY
TRBV28	few	ASSNRGEQY
TRBV12-5	.	ASGSPRGGQY
TRBV9	.	ASSVALDPPNTEAF
TRBV7-3	.	ASSLVRVDSPLH
TRBV6-1	.	ASSERPSGTEAF
TRBV4-1	.	ASTPSPAGVSGNTIY
TRBV7-3	.	ASSLKGAGDYGYT
TRBV10-3	.	AIQGSYNEQF
TRBV3-1/TRBV3-2	.	ASGLAGPNEQF
TRBV15	.	ATSRDRVSGYT
TRBV10-3	.	AIKVSSGNEQF
TRBV2	.	ASTRAMNTEAF
TRBV19	.	ASSTIQGGNEKLF
TRBV11-2	.	ASSLSGGGIQETQY
TRBV5-1	.	ASSLGSGQTYEQY
TRBV6-5	.	ASSYKTILDGYT
TRBV30	.	AWRWTDKAF
TRBV7-9	.	ASSLGDRSGTDTQY
TRBV5-6	.	ASSLTGTGSGDTQY
TRBV15	.	ATSRGMGGLF
TRBV6-5	.	ASRAGYSNQPQH
TRBV5-1	.	ASSLGLDLYEQY
TRBV18	.	ASSPSGQGYSPLH
TRBV11-2	.	ASSLFQGVGTEAF
TRBV7-3	.	ASSPGQGNYGYT
TRBV18	.	ASSPLGLAANNEQF
TRBV3-1/TRBV3-2	.	ASSQARVSQPQH
TRBV30	.	AWSPGGPDIQY
TRBV19	.	ASSSLPGQGSYNEQF
TRBV2	.	ASLKKGTYEQY
TRBV5-4	.	ASSFGRDSYEQY
TRBV10-3	.	AITPRDGEKLF
TRBV4-2	.	ASRLAGVYNEQF
TRBV5-6	.	ASSLGSGIEF
TRBV6-2/TRBV6-3	few	ASSLSAGAPYEQY
TRBV4-2	.	ASSNLKPGLGETQY